One and the same sample provided the 22 T cell receptor beta chains below, sequenced in a study of Graves' ophthalmopathy and Graves' hyperthyroidism. The study amplified TCR beta CDR3 regions using RNA transcripts. The authors performed first-round RT-PCR with HTBI primers and then a second-round multiplex PCR. Via MiXCR, TCRdb re-called the multiplex PCR reads, giving one row per CDR3 protein. The sample has 740,000 or so distinct CDR3 sequences; 35% to 50% are singletons. The sample consisted of peripheral blood. These receptors all come from an adult man with Graves' ophthalmopathy.

This clonotype was observed a handful of times. The CDR3 protein is CASSVTPGTGDNQPQHF. The CDR3 DNA is TGTGCCAGCAGCGTGACGCCCGGGACAGGGGACAATCAGCCCCAGCATTTT. The chain is built from TRBV2 and TRBJ1-5, with 10 bases lining up with TRBD1. The CDR3 contains 17 residues. Trimming at V came to 6 bases and at J to 3 bases, leaving 11 bases not matched to a gene. Germline lookup yields CDR1 SNHLY and CDR2 FYNNEI.

J is TRBJ2-7 and V is TRBV6-2 or TRBV6-3; D gene ambiguous. Trimming cost V 2 bases and J 0 bases, with 17 bases left between them. This CDR3 has 17 residues. Germline-derived CDR1 and CDR2 are MNHEY and SVGEGT. For the CDR3, the DNA is TGTGCCAGCAGTTACGGTCTTGAGAAGGACCCCTCCTACGAGCAGTACTTC. Translated, it gives CASSYGLEKDPSYEQYF.

J is TRBJ2-2 and V is TRBV20-1; tentative D call: TRBD1 (7 bases). V shed 6 bases and J shed 4 bases, with 18 bases lying between them. The length of the CDR3 is 15 residues. Per the germline V gene, CDR1 is DFQATT and CDR2 is SNEGSKA (reference sequence). The CDR3 coding sequence is TGCAGTGCCATAGCGCAGGGGGGAGGCACCGGGGAGCTGTTTTTT. Protein: CSAIAQGGGTGELFF.

This clonotype came up many times. The J gene is TRBJ1-2, the V gene TRBV2; perhaps TRBD1 as D (6 bases). The CDR3 is 15 residues long. Germline CDR1 and CDR2: SNHLY and FYNNEI. V lost 6 bases and J 7 bases, leaving 21 bases between the germline ends. As DNA, the CDR3 is TGTGCCAGCAGCGCAAACAGGGTGCGGCTTGGTGGCTACACCTTC. Protein product: CASSANRVRLGGYTF. Variable domain in full (rest from reference TRBV2 and TRBJ1-2): EPEVTQTPSHQVTQMGQEVILRCVPISNHLYFYWYRQILGQKVEFLVSFYNNEISEKSEIFDDQFSVERPDGSNFTLKIRSTKLEDSAMYFCASSANRVRLGGYTFGSGTRLTVV.

This clonotype was counted many times. The chain uses TRBV7-2 and TRBJ1-1, with TRBD1 as a possible D gene (5 bases). The germline V and J ends were trimmed by 6 bases and 0 bases, with 8 bases remaining between them. Per the germline V gene, CDR1 is SGHTA and CDR2 is FQGNSA. The CDR3 totals 13 residues. The chain's CDR3 is CASRPGLNTEAFF. The CDR3, as DNA: TGTGCCAGCAGACCAGGGCTGAACACTGAAGCTTTCTTT.

The chain couples TRBV20-1 to TRBJ1-1; D remains ambiguous. Germline V lookup: CDR1 DFQATT, CDR2 SNEGSKA (reference sequence). Trimming took 3 bases from V and 5 from J, leaving 19 bases between them. CDR3 length equals 15 residues. Here the CDR3 reads CSARTNELSGTEAFF. The CDR3 coding sequence is TGCAGTGCTAGGACGAACGAACTATCGGGGACTGAAGCTTTCTTT.

This clonotype was counted only a few times. The rearrangement links TRBV29-1 to TRBJ1-1, with D possibly being TRBD1 (6 bases). The CDR3 is 13 residues long. Trimming took off 6 bases at V and 1 base at J, with 12 bases between the two ends. Germline lookup yields CDR1 SQVTM and CDR2 ANQGSEA. The CDR3 loop is CSVAPTGNTEAFF. CDR3 nucleotides: TGCAGCGTGGCCCCGACAGGGAACACTGAAGCTTTCTTT.

In its sample, this clonotype was seen a few times. CDR3 bases: TGTGCCAGCAGTGATGCGGGGACGGTCAGCTACGAGCAGTACTTC. Translating it yields CASSDAGTVSYEQYF. This sequence joins TRBV6-1 and TRBJ2-7; possible D gene TRBD2, 6 bases. The germline gives CDR1 MNHNS, CDR2 SASEGT. Between the trimmed V and J ends, which lost 3 bases and 3 bases, there was a span of 15 bases. The CDR3 loop spans 15 amino acids.

This clonotype was observed many times. The chain has TRBV7-3 and TRBJ1-2; no definite D call. The CDR3 runs to 13 residues. The V end was cut by 2 bases, the J end by 2 bases, with 6 bases between. Germline lookup yields CDR1 SGHTA and CDR2 FQGTGA. Here the CDR3 reads CASSLDGNYGYTF. The CDR3 DNA reads TGTGCCAGCAGCTTAGACGGGAACTATGGCTACACCTTC.

This chain links TRBV29-1 with TRBJ2-2; D possibly uses TRBD1 or TRBD2 (5 bases each). Germline V gene data show CDR1 as SQVTM and CDR2 as ANQGSEA. The CDR3 consists of 18 residues. Trimming removed 1 base from V and 2 bases from J, with 20 bases in between. The DNA for the CDR3 is TGCAGCGTTGAAGTTTTCCCCTGGGACGGTGGCAACACCGGGGAGCTGTTTTTT. The encoded protein is CSVEVFPWDGGNTGELFF.

This chain uses TRBV2 with TRBJ2-7, with D possibly being TRBD1 or TRBD2 (5 bases each). The V gene's germline CDR1 is SNHLY and CDR2 FYNNEI. Trimming cost V 6 bases and J 6 bases, with 21 bases left between them. The CDR3 contains 15 residues. In DNA form, the CDR3 reads TGTGCCAGCAGACCCACGGGACGCTGGTCGTCCGAGCAGTACTTC. This translates into CASRPTGRWSSEQYF. The full variable domain, completed using reference TRBV2 and TRBJ2-7, is EPEVTQTPSHQVTQMGQEVILRCVPISNHLYFYWYRQILGQKVEFLVSFYNNEISEKSEIFDDQFSVERPDGSNFTLKIRSTKLEDSAMYFCASRPTGRWSSEQYFGPGTRLTVT.

This clonotype was observed a few times. CDR3 sequence: CASRMGGSPLHF. The DNA for the CDR3 is TGTGCCAGCAGGATGGGGGGTTCACCCCTCCACTTT. This chain connects TRBV9 to TRBJ1-6; weak D call: TRBD1 (5 bases). CDR1 SGDLS and CDR2 YYNGEE come from the germline V gene. CDR3 length: 12 amino acids. The V end was cut by 5 bases, the J end by 9 bases, with 9 bases between.

Points on this clonotype: One end of the junction fails to match germline, which may point to a read error. This rearrangement joins TRBV24-1 to TRBJ1-5; TRBD1 matches 8 bases. Germline V gene lookup returns CDR1 KGHDR and CDR2 SFDVKD. The CDR3 spans 15 residues. CDR3 coding DNA: TGTGCCAGCAGTACCCAGGGGGCACGCAATCAGCCCCAGCATTTT. Translated, it gives CASSTQGARNQPQHF.

This clonotype was seen more than once but under ten times. The genes are TRBV5-8 and TRBJ1-2; TRBD1 matches 7 bases. V shed 2 bases and J 3 bases; nucleotides not matched to a gene: 10. The germline gives CDR1 SGHTS, CDR2 YDEGEE. The CDR3 spans 16 residues. The CDR3 nucleotides read TGTGCCAGCAGCTTTCTCCGACAGGGAGATTACTATGGCTACACCTTC. As protein: CASSFLRQGDYYGYTF.

This clonotype has ten or more counts. The chain employs TRBV5-6 and TRBJ1-1, with a weak D call TRBD1 (5 bases). Trimming left V 7 bases short and J 1 base short, with 14 bases between. Germline lookup yields CDR1 SGHDT and CDR2 YYEEEE. The CDR3 loop spans 14 amino acids. The CDR3: CASEGRAPNTEAFF. CDR3 nucleotide sequence: TGTGCCAGCGAGGGGAGGGCACCGAACACTGAAGCTTTCTTT.

The chain uses TRBV5-8 and TRBJ1-6; TRBD1 matches at 11 bases. This CDR3 contains 16 residues. Germline lookup yields CDR1 SGHTS and CDR2 YDEGEE. With 2 bases clipped from V and 7 bases from J, the junction kept 5 bases outside the gene matches. CDR3 region: CASSFPGQGENSPLHF. CDR3 sequence (DNA): TGTGCCAGCAGCTTTCCGGGACAGGGGGAGAATTCACCCCTCCACTTT. Looking up the rest from reference TRBV5-8 and TRBJ1-6 gives the full variable domain: EAGVTQSPTHLIKTRGQQATLRCSPISGHTSVYWYQQALGLGLQFLLWYDEGEERNRGNFPPRFSGRQFPNYSSELNVNALELEDSALYLCASSFPGQGENSPLHFGNGTRLTVT.

A few counts support this clonotype. This chain connects TRBV24-1 to TRBJ2-2; tentative D call: TRBD1 (6 bases). Per the germline V gene, CDR1 is KGHDR and CDR2 is SFDVKD. The CDR3 has 17 residues. With 1 base removed from V and 1 base from J, the gap between germline ends came to 12 bases. CDR3 in amino acids: CATSDLTGFRNTGELFF. CDR3 nucleotide sequence: TGTGCCACCAGTGATTTAACAGGGTTTCGGAACACCGGGGAGCTGTTTTTT.

A word on this clonotype: A read error may produce the germline difference seen at one junction end. The genes are TRBV19 and TRBJ2-7; D is unresolved. The germline gives CDR1 LNHDA, CDR2 SQIVND (reference sequence). The CDR3 length is 13 residues. This CDR3 is CACSITRDYEQYF. CDR3 DNA sequence: TGTGCCTGTAGTATTACAAGGGACTACGAGCAGTACTTC. Based on the CDR3 plus reference TRBV19 and TRBJ2-7, the full variable domain is DGGITQSPKYLFRKEGQNVTLSCEQNLNHDAMYWYRQDPGQGLRLIYYSQIVNDFQKGDIAEGYSVSREKKESFPLTVTSAQKNPTAFYLCACSITRDYEQYFGPGTRLTVT.

This clonotype was picked up many times. The chain links TRBV19 to TRBJ1-4, with 9 bases identical to TRBD1. Germline V gene lookup returns CDR1 LNHDA and CDR2 SQIVND (reference sequence). The CDR3 is made up of 14 amino acids. Trimming took 8 bases from V and 6 from J; bases not matched to a gene: 7. CDR3 region: CASARTGDHEKLFF. The CDR3 nucleotides read TGTGCCAGTGCGAGGACAGGGGATCATGAAAAACTGTTTTTT. The complete variable domain, with remaining parts taken from reference TRBV19 and TRBJ1-4, reads DGGITQSPKYLFRKEGQNVTLSCEQNLNHDAMYWYRQDPGQGLRLIYYSQIVNDFQKGDIAEGYSVSREKKESFPLTVTSAQKNPTAFYLCASARTGDHEKLFFGSGTQLSVL.

This clonotype was observed a few times. V gene TRBV3-1 combines with J gene TRBJ1-2, with D possibly TRBD1 on 5 matching bases. V was shortened by 1 base and J by 6 bases, with 9 bases between the two germline ends. The CDR3 has 13 amino acids. Germline V gene lookup returns CDR1 LGHDT and CDR2 YNNKEL (reference sequence). CDR3 residues: CASSQGTRDGYTF. CDR3 DNA: TGTGCCAGCAGCCAAGGGACCAGGGATGGCTACACCTTC.

The chain uses TRBV9 and TRBJ1-1; a possible D gene is TRBD1 (5 bases). V gave up 6 bases and J gave up 0 bases, with 24 bases separating them. The CDR3 length is 18 residues. Germline V gene sequence: CDR1 SGDLS, CDR2 YYNGEE. The CDR3 nucleotides read TGTGCCAGCACCTTAGATCACGGGGGTCTAGGGATGAACACTGAAGCTTTCTTT. This translates into CASTLDHGGLGMNTEAFF.

A remark on this clonotype: This clone may be a read error of a much larger clone one base away. V gene TRBV2 combines with J gene TRBJ2-5, with D possibly being TRBD1 or TRBD2 (5 bases each). Germline V gene data show CDR1 as SNHLY and CDR2 as FYNNEI. Deletions cut 1 base from V and 5 bases from J, with 8 bases between. CDR3 size: 13 residues. The CDR3 sequence is CASSEGEGETQYF. The CDR3 region has the DNA TGTGCCAGCAGTGAAGGCGAGGGGGAGACCCAGTACTTC. Drawing the rest from reference TRBV2 and TRBJ2-5, the complete variable domain is EPEVTQTPSHQVTQMGQEVILRCVPISNHLYFYWYRQILGQKVEFLVSFYNNEISEKSEIFDDQFSVERPDGSNFTLKIRSTKLEDSAMYFCASSEGEGETQYFGPGTRLLVL.